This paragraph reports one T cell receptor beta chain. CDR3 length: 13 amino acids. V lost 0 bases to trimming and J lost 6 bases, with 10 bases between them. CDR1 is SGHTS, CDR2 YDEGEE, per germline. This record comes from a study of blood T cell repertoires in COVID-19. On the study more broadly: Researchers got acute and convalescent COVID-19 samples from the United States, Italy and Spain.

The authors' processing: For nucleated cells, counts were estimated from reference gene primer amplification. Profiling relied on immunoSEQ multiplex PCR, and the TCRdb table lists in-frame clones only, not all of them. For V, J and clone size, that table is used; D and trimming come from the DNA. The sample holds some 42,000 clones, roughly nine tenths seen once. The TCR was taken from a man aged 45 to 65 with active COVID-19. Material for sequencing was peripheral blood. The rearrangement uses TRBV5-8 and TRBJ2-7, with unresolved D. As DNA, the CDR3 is TGTGCCAGCAGCTTGGCGAGGCTTCGCGAGCAGTACTTC. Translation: CASSLARLREQYF.